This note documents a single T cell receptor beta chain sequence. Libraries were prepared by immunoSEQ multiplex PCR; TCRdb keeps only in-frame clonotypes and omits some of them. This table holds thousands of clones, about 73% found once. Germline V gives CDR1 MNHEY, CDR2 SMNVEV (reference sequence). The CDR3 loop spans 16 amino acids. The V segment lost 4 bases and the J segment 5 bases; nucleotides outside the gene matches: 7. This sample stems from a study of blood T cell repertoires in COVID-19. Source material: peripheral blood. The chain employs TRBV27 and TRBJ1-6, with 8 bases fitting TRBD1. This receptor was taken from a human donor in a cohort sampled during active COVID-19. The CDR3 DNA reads TGTGCCAGCAGTTCCTTTAGGGACAGGCATAATTCACCCCTCCACTTT. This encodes CASSSFRDRHNSPLHF.